This T cell receptor (beta chain) was observed in a study of shared clonotypes between healthy human individuals. Study-level information: The study enrolled a couple of women and three men aged 18 to 49.

In the naive CD8 group, cells lacked CD45RO and were positively selected for CCR7, so terminally differentiated effector memory CD45RA+ cells were left out. The method was immunoSEQ multiplex PCR; TCRdb's version includes in-frame clones alone and lacks a portion of them. The profile shows about 2.1 million clones, just over 90% of them singletons. CDR1 is MNHEY and CDR2 is SMNVEV in the germline V gene (reference sequence). J lost 8 bases, V lost 3 bases, and 9 bases had no gene match. The CDR3 consists of 15 residues. The TCR was taken from a man aged 18 to 35 in good health. Some clones in this sample may be carry-over from other donors' samples. The specimen sequenced was naive CD8+ T cells from PBMCs. The chain links TRBV27 to TRBJ2-3; 9 bases agree with TRBD1. The CDR3 DNA follows: TGTGCCAGCAGTTTCACCGGGACAGGGTTATTTACGCAGTATTTT. This sequence encodes CASSFTGTGLFTQYF.